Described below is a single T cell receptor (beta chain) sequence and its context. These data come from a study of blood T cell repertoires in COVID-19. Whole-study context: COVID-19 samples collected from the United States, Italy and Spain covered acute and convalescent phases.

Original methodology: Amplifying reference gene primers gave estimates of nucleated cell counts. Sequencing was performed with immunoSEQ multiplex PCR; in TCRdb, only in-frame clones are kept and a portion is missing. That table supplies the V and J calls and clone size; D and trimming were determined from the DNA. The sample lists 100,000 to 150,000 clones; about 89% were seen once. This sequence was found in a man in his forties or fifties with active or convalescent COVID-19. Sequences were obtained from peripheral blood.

CDR3 in DNA: TGTGCCACCAGTGATTTAGCGGAAAGCACAGATACGCAGTATTTT. Protein product: CATSDLAESTDTQYF. This chain connects TRBV24-1 to TRBJ2-3, with D possibly TRBD2 on 5 matching bases. This CDR3 is built from 15 residues. Trimming shortened V by 1 base and J by 0 bases, and 7 bases separated the two germline ends. The germline V gene has CDR1 KGHDR and CDR2 SFDVKD.